The 17 T cell receptor beta chains in this list originate from one sample, sequenced in a study of cytomegalovirus exposure and HLA in healthy donors. 13 Jbeta primers and 60 Vbeta primers were used for the PCR. Measured with immunoSEQ multiplex PCR; TCRdb has only the in-frame clones, and not every one. Of over 75,000 clones listed, roughly 78% were seen once; the top ten hold 0.7% to 0.85%. Input material: PBMCs. These receptors all stem from a woman aged 60-70 years in good health and CMV-seronegative.

This clone turned up a few times. The rearrangement links TRBV23-1 to TRBJ1-1; 8 nucleotides align to TRBD1. TRBV23-1 counts as an open reading frame of uncertain function. CDR3 size: 14 residues. With V trimmed by 7 bases and J by 2 bases, 6 bases remained unmatched. The CDR3 nucleotides read TGCGCCAGCACCTCGACAGGGGATAACACTGAAGCTTTCTTT. It encodes CASTSTGDNTEAFF.

The chain recombines TRBV4-3 with TRBJ1-2, with D possibly matching TRBD1 (5 bases). V was shortened by 0 bases and J by 0 bases, with 8 bases between the two germline ends. The CDR3 contains 15 residues. Looked up from germline, CDR1 is LGHNA and CDR2 is YSLEER. This chain's CDR3 is CASSQDRAPNYGYTF. The CDR3 DNA reads TGCGCCAGCAGCCAAGACAGGGCCCCTAACTATGGCTACACCTTC.

The CDR3 protein is CASSPNAGTGNSPLHF. The CDR3 nucleotides read TGTGCCAGCAGCCCAAACGCCGGGACAGGGAATTCACCCCTCCACTTT. The chain couples TRBV5-4 to TRBJ1-6; TRBD1 aligns across 9 bases. J gave up 7 bases and V 4 bases, and 9 bases lay outside the gene matches. Germline V gives CDR1 SGHNT, CDR2 YYREEE (reference sequence). The CDR3 is made up of 16 amino acids.

This rearrangement joins TRBV4-3 to TRBJ1-6; 7 bases agree with TRBD1. V trimming: 0 bases; J trimming: 6 bases; junction bases outside the gene matches: 5. CDR3 size: 16 residues. The germline gives CDR1 LGHNA, CDR2 YSLEER. The CDR3 DNA follows: TGCGCCAGCAGCCAAGAAAAAGACAGGGTTAATTCACCCCTCCACTTT. This encodes CASSQEKDRVNSPLHF.

This chain connects TRBV2 to TRBJ2-3; D uncertain. V lost 7 bases and J lost 4, with 18 bases in between. This CDR3 comprises 15 residues. CDR1 and CDR2 from the germline V gene are SNHLY and FYNNEI. CDR3 residues: CASKGAPSKADTQYF. The CDR3 DNA follows: TGTGCCAGCAAAGGAGCGCCCTCAAAGGCAGATACGCAGTATTTT.

CDR3 sequence: CSAQKSGETEAFF. As DNA, the CDR3 is TGCAGCGCCCAAAAGTCAGGGGAGACTGAAGCTTTCTTT. The rearrangement links TRBV29-1 to TRBJ1-1; tentatively, D is TRBD1 (6 bases). V lost 7 bases and J 5 bases, leaving 17 bases between the germline ends. Germline V gene sequence: CDR1 SQVTM, CDR2 ANQGSEA. The CDR3 consists of 13 residues.

V is TRBV10-2 and J is TRBJ1-1, with 7 nucleotides matching TRBD1. The CDR3 has 15 amino acids. Germline CDR1 WSHSY, CDR2 SAAADI. Trimming took 7 bases from V and 4 from J; bases not matched to a gene: 12. CDR3 sequence: CASIRTGDSGTEAFF. The CDR3 coding sequence is TGCGCCAGCATTCGGACAGGAGACTCTGGCACTGAAGCTTTCTTT.

The V call is TRBV7-2, the J call TRBJ1-3; possibly TRBD1 for D (6 bases). The CDR3 is made up of 13 amino acids. Trimming shortened V by 8 bases and J by 2 bases, and 10 bases separated the two germline ends. From germline, CDR1 is SGHTA and CDR2 FQGNSA. The CDR3 region has the DNA TGTGCCAGCTCGACAGGAACTGGAAACACCATATATTTT. Encoded protein: CASSTGTGNTIYF.

This chain links TRBV7-8 with TRBJ2-5; 7 positions match TRBD1. V trimming: 5 bases; J trimming: 1 base; junction bases outside the gene matches: 4. The length of the CDR3 is 14 residues. Germline values: CDR1 SGHVS, CDR2 FQNEAQ. The CDR3 is CASSPDRVQETQYF. The CDR3 coding sequence is TGTGCCAGCAGCCCAGACAGGGTCCAAGAGACCCAGTACTTC.

The chain recombines TRBV6-5 with TRBJ1-1; weak D call: TRBD1 (5 bases). Per the germline V gene, CDR1 is MNHEY and CDR2 is SVGAGI. The CDR3 runs 14 residues. V shed 5 bases and J shed 2 bases, with 12 bases lying between them. The CDR3 region is CASSPPGGNTEAFF. The DNA for the CDR3 is TGTGCCAGCAGTCCGCCCGGGGGTAACACTGAAGCTTTCTTT.

This sequence joins TRBV7-9 and TRBJ1-5; D not certain. Per the germline V gene, CDR1 is SEHNR and CDR2 is FQNEAQ (reference sequence). V was clipped by 1 base and J by 0 bases, with 13 bases between them. The CDR3 extends over 17 amino acids. CDR3 loop: CASSLDLHPYSNQPQHF. The CDR3 DNA follows: TGTGCCAGCAGCTTAGATTTACATCCTTATAGCAATCAGCCCCAGCATTTT. Based on the CDR3 plus reference TRBV7-9 and TRBJ1-5, the full variable domain is DTGVSQNPRHKITKRGQNVTFRCDPISEHNRLYWYRQTLGQGPEFLTYFQNEAQLEKSRLLSDRFSAERPKGSFSTLEIQRTEQGDSAMYLCASSLDLHPYSNQPQHFGDGTRLSIL.

The rearrangement links TRBV9 to TRBJ1-2; TRBD1 matches at 8 bases. Germline-derived CDR1 and CDR2 are SGDLS and YYNGEE. J lost 4 bases, V lost 3 bases, and 8 bases had no gene match. There are 15 residues in the CDR3. For the CDR3, the DNA is TGTGCCAGCAGCGGCGGACAGGGAATATTCTATGGCTACACCTTC. This translates into CASSGGQGIFYGYTF. Variable domain in full (rest from reference TRBV9 and TRBJ1-2): DSGVTQTPKHLITATGQRVTLRCSPRSGDLSVYWYQQSLDQGLQFLIQYYNGEERAKGNILERFSAQQFPDLHSELNLSSLELGDSALYFCASSGGQGIFYGYTFGSGTRLTVV.

The V gene is TRBV5-1, the J gene TRBJ1-2; 7 bases line up with TRBD1. The CDR3 covers 13 residues. The J segment lost 2 bases and the V segment lost 3 bases, leaving 1 base of the junction unmatched. Germline assignment: CDR1 SGHRS and CDR2 YFSETQ. The CDR3 region is CASSSGQNYGYTF. CDR3 DNA: TGCGCCAGCAGCTCGGGACAGAACTATGGCTACACCTTC. The variable domain in full, completed from reference TRBV5-1 and TRBJ1-2, reads KAGVTQTPRYLIKTRGQQVTLSCSPISGHRSVSWYQQTPGQGLQFLFEYFSETQRNKGNFPGRFSGRQFSNSRSEMNVSTLELGDSALYLCASSSGQNYGYTFGSGTRLTVV.

The rearrangement links TRBV13 to TRBJ2-5; weak D call: TRBD2 (5 bases). The V end lost 4 bases, the J end lost 3 bases, and 15 bases lay between the germline ends. Germline V gene data show CDR1 as PRHDT and CDR2 as FYEKMQ (reference sequence). The length of the CDR3 is 15 residues. Written as DNA, the CDR3 is TGTGCCAGCAGCTATATTCCCCGGGGAGAAGAGACCCAGTACTTC. Its protein is CASSYIPRGEETQYF. Using reference TRBV13 and TRBJ2-5 for the parts outside the CDR3, the full variable domain is AAGVIQSPRHLIKEKRETATLKCYPIPRHDTVYWYQQGPGQDPQFLISFYEKMQSDKGSIPDRFSAQQFSDYHSELNMSSLELGDSALYFCASSYIPRGEETQYFGPGTRLLVL.

The genes are TRBV27 and TRBJ2-5, with D perhaps matching TRBD2 (6 bases). V lost 5 bases to trimming and J lost 2 bases, with 18 bases between them. Germline loops: CDR1 MNHEY, CDR2 SMNVEV (reference sequence). The CDR3 sequence is 16 residues long. The CDR3 is CASSALGEEGQETQYF. The DNA for the CDR3 is TGTGCCAGCAGTGCATTGGGGGAGGAGGGACAAGAGACCCAGTACTTC.

CDR3 DNA: TGTGCCAGCAGTACCAGGGTATGGGACACCGGGGAGCTGTTTTTT. It encodes CASSTRVWDTGELFF. The gene calls are TRBV6-5 and TRBJ2-2; TRBD1 might be the D (5 bases). This CDR3 contains 15 residues. CDR1 and CDR2 (germline): MNHEY, SVGAGI. Trimming shortened V by 5 bases and J by 3 bases, and 13 bases separated the two germline ends.

The chain links TRBV5-1 to TRBJ2-1; D is uncertain. CDR1 and CDR2 from the germline V gene are SGHRS and YFSETQ. Trimming cost V 2 bases and J 3 bases, with 12 bases left between them. The CDR3 has 15 amino acids. The DNA of the CDR3 is TGCGCCAGCAGCTTAGGTGGCGGCTACTACAATGAGCAGTTCTTC. Translating it yields CASSLGGGYYNEQFF. Full variable domain (outside the CDR3, taken from reference TRBV5-1 and TRBJ2-1): KAGVTQTPRYLIKTRGQQVTLSCSPISGHRSVSWYQQTPGQGLQFLFEYFSETQRNKGNFPGRFSGRQFSNSRSEMNVSTLELGDSALYLCASSLGGGYYNEQFFGPGTRLTVL.